Listed below are T cell receptor beta chains from one sample, sequenced in a study of T cell repertoires in cytomegalovirus infection. For these receptors, no antigen is known. TCRdb independently ran MiXCR on the reads; one entry per CDR3 protein. The data show around 71,000 distinct CDR3 sequences, with roughly 22% seen just once and around 70% held by the top ten. Sequencing used CD8+ T cells from cultured PBMCs, obtained from culture after CMV antigen stimulation. The receptors here all came from a human donor in good health (CMV status not recorded). Some clones in this sample may be carry-over from other donors' samples. CDR3s include the opening cysteine and the closing phenylalanine or tryptophan. The D gene is left open where the match is weak. Where a row states a size, it is once, few, many or the class of an expanded clone; other rows omit it.

j_call | d_call | clone_size | v_call | cdr3_aa | cdr3_nt
TRBJ1-2 | TRBD1 | - | TRBV20-1 | CSADDRAVAGYGYTF | TGCAGTGCCGATGACAGGGCTGTCGCTGGCTATGGCTACACCTTC
TRBJ1-1 | - | - | TRBV11-2 | CASSIPGPKNTEAFF | TGTGCCAGCAGCATACCGGGACCGAAGAACACTGAAGCTTTCTTT
TRBJ1-1 | - | - | TRBV12-3/TRBV12-4 | CAIAVPEAFF | TGTGCCATAGCTGTCCCTGAAGCTTTCTTT
TRBJ1-2 | TRBD1 | few | TRBV7-2 | CASSPQTGTGGNGYTF | TGTGCCAGCAGCCCCCAAACCGGGACAGGGGGCAATGGCTACACCTTC
TRBJ1-1 | - | few | TRBV7-8 | CASHGRGMKYTEAFF | TGTGCCAGCCACGGACGAGGAATGAAGTACACTGAAGCTTTCTTT
TRBJ1-1 | TRBD1 | - | TRBV6-1 | CASGRDRDVVTEAFF | TGTGCCAGCGGCCGGGACAGGGATGTAGTAACTGAAGCTTTCTTT
TRBJ2-3 | - | few | TRBV7-2 | CASSLTLNTQYF | TGTGCCAGCAGCCTGACCCTGAATACGCAGTATTTT
TRBJ1-5 | TRBD1 | - | TRBV12-3/TRBV12-4 | CASSSWTGTGQYSNQPQHF | TGTGCCAGCAGTAGTTGGACCGGGACAGGGCAATATAGCAATCAGCCCCAGCATTTT
TRBJ1-2 | TRBD1 | - | TRBV6-4 | CASSFDRGLNYGYTF | TGTGCCAGCAGTTTTGACAGGGGGCTTAACTATGGCTACACCTTC
TRBJ1-2 | TRBD1 | few | TRBV4-1 | CASSQDRTGKGGGYTF | TGCGCCAGCAGCCAAGATAGGACAGGGAAAGGGGGTGGCTACACCTTC
TRBJ2-7 | - | - | TRBV6-8 | CASSYSTGHEQYF | TGTGCCAGCAGTTACTCGACAGGCCACGAGCAGTACTTC
TRBJ2-7 | TRBD1 | few | TRBV11-2 | CASSWGTGADEQYF | TGTGCCAGCAGCTGGGGGACAGGGGCCGACGAGCAGTACTTC
TRBJ2-7 | TRBD2 | - | TRBV7-8 | CASSIRGGLFYEQYF | TGTGCCAGCAGCATCCGGGGGGGTCTATTCTACGAGCAGTACTTC
TRBJ2-5 | TRBD1 | - | TRBV12-3/TRBV12-4 | CASSPGTGEETQYF | TGTGCCAGCAGTCCAGGGACAGGCGAAGAGACCCAGTACTTC
TRBJ2-1 | TRBD2 | - | TRBV7-2 | CASSLVAGHGLSYNEQFF | TGTGCCAGCAGCTTAGTAGCGGGCCATGGTTTATCCTACAATGAGCAGTTCTTC
TRBJ2-5 | - | - | TRBV6-2/TRBV6-3 | CASSSRAGGPETQYF | TGTGCCAGCAGTTCTCGGGCAGGGGGGCCAGAGACCCAGTACTTC
TRBJ1-3 | TRBD1 | - | TRBV28 | CASRPLQGAISGNTIYF | TGTGCCAGCAGGCCCCTTCAGGGGGCAATTTCTGGAAACACCATATATTTT
TRBJ2-3 | TRBD1 | few | TRBV12-3/TRBV12-4 | CASSSARGQGADTQYF | TGTGCCAGCAGTTCAGCAAGAGGACAGGGGGCGGATACGCAGTATTTT
TRBJ2-7 | - | many | TRBV4-3 | CASSQAHQASYEQYF | TGCGCCAGCAGCCAAGCCCATCAGGCCTCCTACGAGCAGTACTTC
TRBJ2-5 | TRBD1 | - | TRBV4-1 | CASSRTGETQYF | TGCGCCAGCAGCCGGACAGGAGAGACCCAGTACTTC
TRBJ1-1 | - | - | TRBV9 | CASSVQGPPNTEAFF | TGTGCCAGCAGCGTACAGGGGCCCCCGAACACTGAAGCTTTCTTT
TRBJ1-5 | - | few | TRBV6-2/TRBV6-3 | CASSSGRGGQPQHF | TGTGCCAGCAGTTCAGGGCGGGGCGGGCAGCCCCAGCATTTT
TRBJ2-5 | TRBD1 | - | TRBV7-7 | CASSLESQGAGETQYF | TGTGCTAGCAGCTTAGAATCGCAGGGGGCAGGGGAGACCCAGTACTTC
TRBJ1-2 | - | - | TRBV4-2 | CASSQEEQAGYGYTF | TGTGCCAGCAGCCAAGAGGAACAGGCGGGCTATGGCTACACCTTC
TRBJ2-1 | TRBD2 | - | TRBV7-2 | CASSLVTSGGNEQFF | TGTGCCAGCAGCTTAGTTACTAGCGGAGGGAATGAGCAGTTCTTC
TRBJ1-1 | - | - | TRBV9 | CASSGAGTGAFF | TGTGCCAGCAGTGGGGCAGGGACCGGGGCTTTCTTT
TRBJ1-2 | - | few | TRBV9 | CASTKGPYGYTF | TGTGCCAGCACCAAGGGTCCGTATGGCTACACCTTC
TRBJ2-3 | TRBD2 | few | TRBV27 | CASSFGTSGSTDTQYF | TGTGCCAGCAGTTTTGGGACTAGCGGAAGCACAGATACGCAGTATTTT
TRBJ2-5 | - | few | TRBV7-2 | CASSLARPYQETQYF | TGTGCCAGCAGCTTAGCTCGTCCGTACCAAGAGACCCAGTACTTC
TRBJ2-1 | TRBD1 | - | TRBV11-2 | CASSLGTGAYNEQFF | TGTGCCAGCAGCTTAGGGACAGGGGCCTACAATGAGCAGTTCTTC
TRBJ1-1 | - | - | TRBV7-9 | CASSSWYRVPEAFF | TGTGCCAGCAGCTCGTGGTACAGGGTGCCTGAAGCTTTCTTT
TRBJ2-1 | - | - | TRBV3-1 | CASSYRVREQFF | TGTGCCAGCAGCTACAGGGTTAGGGAGCAGTTCTTC
TRBJ2-5 | - | few | TRBV7-6 | CASSQGAGPGETQYF | TGTGCCAGCAGCCAAGGGGCGGGGCCCGGGGAGACCCAGTACTTC
TRBJ2-7 | TRBD2 | many | TRBV19 | CASSVTTSGAIEQYF | TGTGCCAGTAGTGTTACTACTAGCGGGGCTATCGAGCAGTACTTC
TRBJ2-7 | - | - | TRBV7-2 | CASSGRGGGDSYEQYF | TGTGCCAGCAGCGGCAGGGGTGGCGGGGACTCCTACGAGCAGTACTTC
TRBJ1-4 | - | - | TRBV6-1 | CASSELDNEKLFF | TGTGCCAGCAGTGAGTTGGATAATGAAAAACTGTTTTTT
TRBJ2-3 | TRBD1 | - | TRBV7-9 | CASSVPRDRDFLDTDTQYF | TGTGCCAGCAGCGTACCTCGGGACAGGGATTTCTTGGACACAGATACGCAGTATTTT
TRBJ1-1 | - | - | TRBV7-2 | CASSLDLGENTEAFF | TGTGCCAGCAGCTTAGATCTAGGGGAGAACACTGAAGCTTTCTTT
TRBJ1-1 | TRBD1 | - | TRBV7-9 | CASSQGQGARTEAFF | TGTGCCAGCAGCCAGGGACAGGGGGCTAGAACTGAAGCTTTCTTT
TRBJ1-2 | TRBD1 | few | TRBV5-3 | CARSPGSGQGASGYTF | TGTGCCAGAAGCCCTGGATCGGGACAGGGGGCGTCTGGCTACACCTTC
TRBJ2-3 | TRBD2 | medium-sized | TRBV6-1 | CASSEASGGSTDTQYF | TGTGCCAGCAGTGAGGCTAGCGGGGGTAGCACAGATACGCAGTATTTT
TRBJ2-7 | TRBD1 | - | TRBV7-2 | CASSGGQAPYEQYF | TGTGCCAGCAGCGGCGGACAGGCCCCCTACGAGCAGTACTTC
TRBJ2-3 | - | once | TRBV6-1 | CASSEIKGVDTQYF | TGTGCCAGCAGTGAAATCAAAGGGGTGGATACGCAGTATTTT
TRBJ1-3 | TRBD1 | - | TRBV12-3/TRBV12-4 | CASSPGTGGNTIYF | TGTGCCAGCAGTCCCGGGACAGGGGGAAACACCATATATTTT
TRBJ1-1 | TRBD1 | - | TRBV5-6 | CASRAPGQTVNTEAFF | TGTGCCAGCAGAGCGCCGGGACAGACTGTGAACACTGAAGCTTTCTTT
TRBJ1-1 | - | - | TRBV6-5 | CASSYSMGPRNTEAFF | TGTGCCAGCAGTTACTCGATGGGACCTAGGAACACTGAAGCTTTCTTT
TRBJ2-3 | TRBD1 | few | TRBV9 | CASSKPGQGASDTQYF | TGTGCCAGCAGCAAACCGGGACAGGGGGCATCAGATACGCAGTATTTT
TRBJ2-1 | - | - | TRBV12-3/TRBV12-4 | CASSPSRSPEQFF | TGTGCCAGCAGTCCCAGCAGATCCCCGGAGCAGTTCTTC
TRBJ1-2 | - | few | TRBV7-2 | CASTFLTGDYGYTF | TGTGCCAGCACCTTTCTCACGGGGGACTATGGCTACACCTTC